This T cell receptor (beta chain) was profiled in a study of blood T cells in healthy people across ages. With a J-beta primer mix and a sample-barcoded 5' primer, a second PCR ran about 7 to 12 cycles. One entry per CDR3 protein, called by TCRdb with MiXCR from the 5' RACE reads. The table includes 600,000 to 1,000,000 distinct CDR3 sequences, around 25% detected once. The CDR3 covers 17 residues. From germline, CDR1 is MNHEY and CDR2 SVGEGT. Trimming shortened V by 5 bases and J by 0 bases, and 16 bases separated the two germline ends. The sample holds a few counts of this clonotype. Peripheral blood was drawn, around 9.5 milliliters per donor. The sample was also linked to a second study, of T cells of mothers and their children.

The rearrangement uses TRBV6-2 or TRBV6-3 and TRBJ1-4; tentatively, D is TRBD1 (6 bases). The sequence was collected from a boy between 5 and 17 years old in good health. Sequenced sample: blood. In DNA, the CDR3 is TGTGCCAGCAGTGCTCGTGGCAGGGGATCAACTAATGAAAAACTGTTTTTT. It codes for CASSARGRGSTNEKLFF.